This T cell receptor beta chain was observed in a study of T-cell memory formation after mild COVID-19. General study results and limits: Clones that contracted from day 15 to 85 had balanced CD4/CD8; later expanders were CD4+ biased.

TCRdb passed the 5' RACE reads through MiXCR, listing each CDR3 protein once. The data show over 300,000 distinct CDR3 sequences, 20% to 25% seen once. The V gene's germline CDR1 is MDHEN and CDR2 SYDVKM. Trimming cost V 4 bases and J 8 bases, with 18 bases left between them. The CDR3 has 15 residues. This clonotype was seen a few times. The antigen is unknown. This TCR derives from a man aged 18-30 years who had mild COVID-19 (a few samples of this study predate the infection). Cell type and time point are not known. Input material: PBMCs or a T cell subset sorted from them (not recorded which). The chain links TRBV28 to TRBJ2-1; maybe TRBD2 (5 bases). CDR3 sequence reads: CASSYQDRWGDEQFF. CDR3 DNA sequence: TGTGCCAGCAGTTATCAGGACCGTTGGGGAGATGAGCAGTTCTTC.